The 8 T cell receptor beta chains below were found in one sample sequenced in a study of T-cell memory formation after mild COVID-19. TCRdb re-derived calls from the 5' RACE reads in MiXCR, one entry per CDR3 protein. The repertoire consists of 30,000 to 45,000 distinct CDR3 sequences, with roughly 10% occurring once and the leading ten covering just under 30%. The sequenced sample consisted of PBMCs or a T cell subset sorted from them (not recorded which). Every receptor here comes from a man aged 18 to 29 who had mild COVID-19 (a few samples of this study predate the infection). Cell type and time point are not known.

The sample holds many counts of this clonotype. The genes are TRBV11-2 and TRBJ1-6, with 7 bases fitting TRBD1. Germline CDR1 and CDR2: SGHAT and FQNNGV. This CDR3 is built from 15 residues. The J segment lost 10 bases and the V segment lost 5 bases, leaving 11 bases of the junction unmatched. CDR3 amino acids: CASSPSRQGLSPLHF. CDR3 DNA: TGTGCCAGCAGCCCATCAAGACAGGGCTTATCACCCCTCCACTTT.

This clonotype was seen repeatedly, ten times or more. The V gene is TRBV7-8, the J gene TRBJ2-2, with a weak D call TRBD1 (7 bases). The V end lost 3 bases, the J end lost 6 bases, and 8 bases lay between the germline ends. CDR1 is SGHVS, CDR2 FQNEAQ, per germline. The CDR3 runs to 13 residues. Written as DNA, the CDR3 is TGTGCCAGCAGCTTCAGGGGGGCCGGGGAGCTGTTTTTT. It codes for CASSFRGAGELFF.

This clonotype was observed at least ten times. V gene TRBV4-3 combines with J gene TRBJ2-3; 10 nucleotides align to TRBD2. Germline V CDR1 and CDR2: LGHNA, YSLEER. The CDR3 extends over 16 amino acids. J gave up 3 bases and V 3 bases, and 6 bases lay outside the gene matches. The CDR3 nucleotides are TGCGCCAGCAGCCAGGAGCGGGGGGGAGGTACAGATACGCAGTATTTT. Residues: CASSQERGGGTDTQYF.

This clonotype was detected ten times or more. The chain is built from TRBV27 and TRBJ2-5; unclear D gene. The CDR3 totals 13 residues. Germline V gene data show CDR1 as MNHEY and CDR2 as SMNVEV (reference sequence). V was clipped by 3 bases and J by 6 bases, with 11 bases between them. CDR3 sequence: CASSFGDRQTQYF. The CDR3 bases are TGTGCCAGCAGTTTCGGCGACCGTCAGACCCAGTACTTC.

The chain uses TRBV5-4 and TRBJ2-3; D is unresolved. V was trimmed by 4 bases and J by 2 bases, leaving 8 bases between them. Per the germline V gene, CDR1 is SGHNT and CDR2 is YYREEE (reference sequence). This CDR3 is built from 13 residues. The CDR3, as DNA: TGTGCCAGCAGCCTGGTGGACACAGATACGCAGTATTTT. Amino acids: CASSLVDTDTQYF.

This clonotype occurred many times. The chain employs TRBV3-1 and TRBJ2-2; D may be TRBD2 (6 bases). V lost 4 bases, J lost 13 bases, and 22 bases lay in between. This CDR3 is 15 amino acids long. The V gene's germline CDR1 is LGHDT and CDR2 YNNKEL (reference sequence). Written as DNA, the CDR3 is TGTGCCAGCAGCCGACCGGCTAGCGACCCTAATCGGCTGTTTTTT. This encodes CASSRPASDPNRLFF.

This clonotype has at least ten counts. The chain has TRBV7-8 and TRBJ1-2; the match to TRBD1 covers 9 bases. The CDR3 extends over 15 amino acids. Germline V gene sequence: CDR1 SGHVS, CDR2 FQNEAQ. Germline trimming cut 4 bases from V and 8 bases from J; bases unmatched to any gene: 11. CDR3 DNA sequence: TGTGCCAGCAGCTCAGGGGACAGGGCTAGTTACGGCTACACCTTC. It translates to CASSSGDRASYGYTF.

The CDR3: CASSPRGAAKNIQYF. Written as DNA, the CDR3 is TGTGCCAGCAGCCCTCGGGGGGCCGCCAAAAACATTCAGTACTTC. V and J are TRBV7-6 and TRBJ2-4; maybe TRBD2 (7 bases). Trimming left V 5 bases short and J 1 base short, with 12 bases between. This CDR3 is 15 amino acids long. CDR1 SGHVS and CDR2 FNYEAQ come from the germline V gene. Supplemented by reference TRBV7-6 and TRBJ2-4, the full variable domain reads GAGVSQSPRYKVTKRGQDVALRCDPISGHVSLYWYRQALGQGPEFLTYFNYEAQQDKSGLPNDRFSAERPEGSISTLTIQRTEQRDSAMYRCASSPRGAAKNIQYFGAGTRLSVL.